This T cell receptor beta chain stems from a study of blood T cell repertoires in COVID-19. As for the study in general: Sites in the United States, Italy and Spain provided acute and convalescent COVID-19 samples. T cells, B-cell-depleted T cells, or PBMCs supplied cDNA or gDNA.

TCRdb's table, derived via immunoSEQ multiplex PCR, lists solely in-frame clones and lacks some. The table shows fewer than 400,000 clones, with around 85% occurring only once. CDR3 length equals 12 residues. With 6 bases removed from V and 10 bases from J, the gap between germline ends came to 10 bases. This clone occurred a few times. Cohorts were based on clinical histories the participants reported. Exposed study participants had met a COVID-19 case within 2 weeks before entry. Sequencing was carried out using PBMCs or T cells enriched from blood (not recorded which). This clonotype was sampled from a woman aged 25 to 39 who had been exposed to COVID-19. The chain carries TRBV12-3 or TRBV12-4 and TRBJ1-6; D is ambiguous. As DNA, the CDR3 is TGTGCCAGCAGCCCTCAGAGGTCACCCCTCCACTTT. This encodes CASSPQRSPLHF.